The source of this T cell receptor beta chain is a study of T cell repertoires in cytomegalovirus infection. Study in general: Public TCR beta signature analysis indicated the presence of both CMV infection and matching HLA type.

TCRdb re-analysed the reads in MiXCR, keeping a single row per CDR3 protein. This table holds about 320,000 distinct CDR3 sequences, over 7.5% found once. V trimming: 5 bases; J trimming: 6 bases; junction bases outside the gene matches: 4. The CDR3 is 13 amino acids. Germline V gives CDR1 SGHTA, CDR2 FQGNSA. This clonotype turned up a few times. This chain joins TRBV7-2 and TRBJ2-7; 10 bases fit TRBD2. The receptor's source is a human donor in good health (CMV status not recorded). Some clones in this sample may be carry-over from other donors' samples. Input material: PBMCs. The CDR3 DNA reads TGTGCCAGCAGCCGGAGACTAGCGGGCGAGCAGTACTTC. It encodes CASSRRLAGEQYF.